The T cell receptor beta chain under discussion was sequenced for a study of blood T cell repertoires in COVID-19. Study-wide context: The cDNA or gDNA used as material had been derived from T cells, B-cell-depleted T cells, or PBMCs.

Under the authors' procedure: The assay estimated nucleated cells by amplifying reference gene primers. TCRdb's table, derived via immunoSEQ multiplex PCR, lists solely in-frame clones and lacks some. V and J calls and clone size come straight from that table; D and trimming were deduced from the DNA. The sample consists of 200,000 to 250,000 clones, 82% of them appearing once. CDR3 size: 14 residues. Trimming took off 0 bases at V and 6 bases at J, with 8 bases between the two ends. Germline V gene data show CDR1 as LGHNA and CDR2 as YNFKEQ. Input material: peripheral blood. V and J are TRBV4-2 and TRBJ2-2; a weak D match, TRBD2 (6 bases). This receptor was identified in an elderly woman with COVID-19, enrolled during active disease. CDR3 protein: CASSQDGGSGELFF. Written as DNA, the CDR3 is TGTGCCAGCAGCCAAGATGGGGGGTCCGGGGAGCTGTTTTTT.